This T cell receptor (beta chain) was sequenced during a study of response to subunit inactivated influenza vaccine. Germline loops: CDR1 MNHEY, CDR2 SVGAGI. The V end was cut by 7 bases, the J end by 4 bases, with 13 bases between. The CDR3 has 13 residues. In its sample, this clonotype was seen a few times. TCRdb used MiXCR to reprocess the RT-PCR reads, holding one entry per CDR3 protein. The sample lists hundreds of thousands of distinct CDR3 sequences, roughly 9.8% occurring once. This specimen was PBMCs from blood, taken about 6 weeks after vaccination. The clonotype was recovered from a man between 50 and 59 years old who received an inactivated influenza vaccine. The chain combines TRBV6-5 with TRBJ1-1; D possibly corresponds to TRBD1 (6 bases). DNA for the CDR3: TGTGCCAGCATTAAAACAGGGTTCACTGAAGCTTTCTTT. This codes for CASIKTGFTEAFF.